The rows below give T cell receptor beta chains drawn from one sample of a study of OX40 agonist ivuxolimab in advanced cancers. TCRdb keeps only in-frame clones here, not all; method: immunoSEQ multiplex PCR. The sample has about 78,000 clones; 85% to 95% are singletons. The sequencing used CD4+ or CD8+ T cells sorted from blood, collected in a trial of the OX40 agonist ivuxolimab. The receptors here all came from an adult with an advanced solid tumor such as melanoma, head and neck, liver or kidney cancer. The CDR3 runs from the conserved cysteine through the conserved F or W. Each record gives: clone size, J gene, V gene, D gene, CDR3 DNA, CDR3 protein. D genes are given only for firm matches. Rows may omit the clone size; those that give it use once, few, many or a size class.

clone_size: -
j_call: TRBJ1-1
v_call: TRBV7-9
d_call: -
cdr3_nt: TGTGCCAGCAGCTTATATTTGGATCGGACTGAAGCTTTCTTT
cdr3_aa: CASSLYLDRTEAFF

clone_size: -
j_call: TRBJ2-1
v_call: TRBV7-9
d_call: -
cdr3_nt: TGTGCCAGCAGCCCCGGGCAGGGAATCAATGAGCAGTTCTTC
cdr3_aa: CASSPGQGINEQFF

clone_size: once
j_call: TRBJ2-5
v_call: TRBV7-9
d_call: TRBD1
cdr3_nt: TGTGCCAGCAGCTTACTCGACAGGGGTTCTGAGACCCAGTACTTC
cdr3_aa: CASSLLDRGSETQYF

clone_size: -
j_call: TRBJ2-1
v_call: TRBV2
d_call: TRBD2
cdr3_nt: TGTGCCAGCCTAAGGGACTACGCCTACAATGAGCAGTTCTTC
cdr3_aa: CASLRDYAYNEQFF

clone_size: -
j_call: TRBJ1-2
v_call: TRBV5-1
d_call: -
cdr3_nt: TGCGCCAGCAGCTTTGCGGCTAACTATGGCTACACCTTC
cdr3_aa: CASSFAANYGYTF

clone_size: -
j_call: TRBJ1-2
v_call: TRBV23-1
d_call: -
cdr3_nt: TGCGCCAGCAGTCAACGTGCCAGTACCTACTATGGCTACACCTTC
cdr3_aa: CASSQRASTYYGYTF

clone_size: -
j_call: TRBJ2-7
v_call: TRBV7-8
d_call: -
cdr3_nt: TGTGCCAGCAGCTTATTCGGAACGGGCGGAAACTCCTACGGGCAGTACTTC
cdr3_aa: CASSLFGTGGNSYGQYF

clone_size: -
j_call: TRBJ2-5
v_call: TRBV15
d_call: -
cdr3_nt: TGTGCCACCAGCAGCGGCGGGCTGTACCAAGAGACCCAGTACTTC
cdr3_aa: CATSSGGLYQETQYF

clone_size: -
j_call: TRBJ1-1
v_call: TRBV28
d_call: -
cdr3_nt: TGTGCCAGCAGTTCCTCCGGGACACCCTTATTCCCTGAAGCTTTCTTT
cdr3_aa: CASSSSGTPLFPEAFF

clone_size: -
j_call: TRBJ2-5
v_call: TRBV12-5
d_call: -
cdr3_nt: TGTGCTAGTGGTTTGGCGGAGACCCAGTACTTC
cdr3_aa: CASGLAETQYF

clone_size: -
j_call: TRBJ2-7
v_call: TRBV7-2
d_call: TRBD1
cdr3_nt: TGTGCCAGCAGCTTAGAACCGGGACAGGCCTACGAGCAGTACTTC
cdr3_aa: CASSLEPGQAYEQYF

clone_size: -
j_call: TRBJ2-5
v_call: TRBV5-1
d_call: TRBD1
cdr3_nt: TGCGCCAGCAGCTCAGGGGGAATCCAAGAGACCCAGTACTTC
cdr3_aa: CASSSGGIQETQYF

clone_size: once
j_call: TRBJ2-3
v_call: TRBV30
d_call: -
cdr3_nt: TGTGCCTGGAGTGTAAAAGATACGCAGTATTTT
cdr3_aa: CAWSVKDTQYF

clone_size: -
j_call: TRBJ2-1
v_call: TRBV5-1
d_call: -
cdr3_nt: TGCGCCAGCAGCTTGGGGCTCCAACCCCACAATGAGCAGTTCTTC
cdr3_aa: CASSLGLQPHNEQFF

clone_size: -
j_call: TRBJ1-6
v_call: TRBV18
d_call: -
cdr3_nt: TGTGCCAGCTCACCGACGACGGGGGGATTCACCCTCCACTTT
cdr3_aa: CASSPTTGGFTLHF

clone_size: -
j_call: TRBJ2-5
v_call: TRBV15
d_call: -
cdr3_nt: TGTGCCACCAGCAGGGAAGCCTCGGAGACCCAGTACTTC
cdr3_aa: CATSREASETQYF

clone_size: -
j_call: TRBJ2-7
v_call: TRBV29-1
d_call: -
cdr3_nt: TGCAGCGGGATCCAGGGGTACGGGTACGAGCAGTACTTC
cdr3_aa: CSGIQGYGYEQYF

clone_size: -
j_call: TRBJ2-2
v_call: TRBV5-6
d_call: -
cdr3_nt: TGTGCCAGCAGGGCTCGGGGACGGGAAACCGGGGAGCTGTTTTTT
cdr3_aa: CASRARGRETGELFF

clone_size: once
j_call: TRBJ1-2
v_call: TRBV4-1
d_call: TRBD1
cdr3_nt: TGCGCCAGCAGCCAAGACGACAGGGACCCTAACTATGGCTACACCTTC
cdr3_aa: CASSQDDRDPNYGYTF

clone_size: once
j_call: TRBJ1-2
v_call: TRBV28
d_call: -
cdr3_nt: TGTGCCAGCAGACCCTTTTCGGGGTCCAATAGAGACATCTACATGGGTGGCTACACCTTC
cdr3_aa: CASRPFSGSNRDIYMGGYTF

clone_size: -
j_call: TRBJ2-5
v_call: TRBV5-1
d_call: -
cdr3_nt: TGCGCCAGCAGCTTGGCCCAAGAGACCCAGTACTTC
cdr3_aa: CASSLAQETQYF

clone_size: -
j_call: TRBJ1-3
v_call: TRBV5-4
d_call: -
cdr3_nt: TGTGCCAGCAGCTTGGGGCTCGCTGGAAACACCATATATTTT
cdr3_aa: CASSLGLAGNTIYF

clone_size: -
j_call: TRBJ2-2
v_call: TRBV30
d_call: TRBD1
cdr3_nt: TGTGCCTGGAGCCTCCAGGGGGCCGGAGAGCTGTTTTTT
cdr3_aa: CAWSLQGAGELFF

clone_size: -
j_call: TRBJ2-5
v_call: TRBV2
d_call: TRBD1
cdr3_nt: TGTGCCAGCATGAGGGGACAGGGGGATGTAGAGACCCAGTACTTC
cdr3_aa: CASMRGQGDVETQYF

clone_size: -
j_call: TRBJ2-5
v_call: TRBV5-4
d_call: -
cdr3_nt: TGTGCCAGCAGCTTGGGTCCCCCCGAGACCCAGTACTTC
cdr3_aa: CASSLGPPETQYF

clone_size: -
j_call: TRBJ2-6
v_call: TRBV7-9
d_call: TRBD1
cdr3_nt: TGTGCCAGCAGCTTAAGGACAGGGGATTCCTCTGGGGCCAACGTCCTGACTTTC
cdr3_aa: CASSLRTGDSSGANVLTF

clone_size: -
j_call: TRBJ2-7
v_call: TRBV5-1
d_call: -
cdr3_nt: TGCGCCAGCAGCCAGGAAGCGGCGTCCTACGAGCAGTACTTC
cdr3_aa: CASSQEAASYEQYF

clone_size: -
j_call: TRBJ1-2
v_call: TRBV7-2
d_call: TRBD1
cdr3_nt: TGTGCCAGCAGGCCTACAGGGGTCTATGGCTACACCTTC
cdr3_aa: CASRPTGVYGYTF

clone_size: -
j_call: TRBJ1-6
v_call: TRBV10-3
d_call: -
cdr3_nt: TGTGCCATCCAAAGGGAGACATCCAATAATTCACCCCTCCACTTT
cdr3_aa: CAIQRETSNNSPLHF

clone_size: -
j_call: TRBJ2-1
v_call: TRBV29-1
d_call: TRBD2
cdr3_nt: TGCAGCGTTATGGGGCGGGAGGGGTACAATGAGCAGTTCTTC
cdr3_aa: CSVMGREGYNEQFF

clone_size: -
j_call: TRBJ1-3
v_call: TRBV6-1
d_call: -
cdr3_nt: TGTGCCAGCACAGATAGTGGCTCTGGAAACACCATATATTTT
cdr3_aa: CASTDSGSGNTIYF

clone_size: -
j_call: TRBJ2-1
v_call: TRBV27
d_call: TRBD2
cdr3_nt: TGTGCCAGCAGTTTAACAGGACTAGCGGACACTTCCTACAATGAGCAGTTCTTC
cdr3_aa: CASSLTGLADTSYNEQFF

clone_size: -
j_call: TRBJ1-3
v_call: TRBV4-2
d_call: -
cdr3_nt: TGTGCCAGCAGCTTGAGTCGAGGAAACACCATATATTTT
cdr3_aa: CASSLSRGNTIYF

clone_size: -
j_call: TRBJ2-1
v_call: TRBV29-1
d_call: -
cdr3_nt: TGCAGCGTTGCCCCCGGGGTCGGTAATGAGCAGTTCTTC
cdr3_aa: CSVAPGVGNEQFF

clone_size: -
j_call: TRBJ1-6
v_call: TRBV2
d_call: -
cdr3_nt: TGTGCCAGCAGTCCAGCTAACTCCTATAATTCACCCCTCCACTTT
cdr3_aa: CASSPANSYNSPLHF

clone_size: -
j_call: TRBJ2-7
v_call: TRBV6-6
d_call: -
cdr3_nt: TGTGCCAGCACACATGCATCCTACGAGCAGTACTTC
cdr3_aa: CASTHASYEQYF

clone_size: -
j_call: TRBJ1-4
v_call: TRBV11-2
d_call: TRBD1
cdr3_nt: TGTGCCAGCAGCGTTAATACAGGGGGAGGTGAAAAACTGTTTTTT
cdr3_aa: CASSVNTGGGEKLFF